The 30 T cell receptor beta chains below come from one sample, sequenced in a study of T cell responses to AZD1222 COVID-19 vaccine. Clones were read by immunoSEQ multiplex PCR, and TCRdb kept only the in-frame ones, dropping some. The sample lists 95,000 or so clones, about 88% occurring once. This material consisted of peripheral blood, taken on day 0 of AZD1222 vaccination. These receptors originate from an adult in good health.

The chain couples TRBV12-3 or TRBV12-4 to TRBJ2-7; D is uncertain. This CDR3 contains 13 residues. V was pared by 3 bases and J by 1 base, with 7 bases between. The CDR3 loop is CASSFKGSYEQYF. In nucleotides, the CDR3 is TGTGCCAGCAGTTTCAAGGGTTCCTACGAGCAGTACTTC.

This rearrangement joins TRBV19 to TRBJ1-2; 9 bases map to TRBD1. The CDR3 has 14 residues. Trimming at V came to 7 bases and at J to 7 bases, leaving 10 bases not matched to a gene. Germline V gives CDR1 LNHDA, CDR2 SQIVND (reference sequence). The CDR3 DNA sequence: TGTGCCAGTAAAATACAGGGGGCGCCGGCTGGCTACACCTTC. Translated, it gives CASKIQGAPAGYTF.

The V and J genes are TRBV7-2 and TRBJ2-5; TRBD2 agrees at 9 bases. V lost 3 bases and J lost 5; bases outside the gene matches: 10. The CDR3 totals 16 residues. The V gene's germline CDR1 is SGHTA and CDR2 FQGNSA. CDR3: CASSFRRGGRLETQYF. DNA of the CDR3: TGTGCCAGCAGCTTTCGGCGGGGGGGCCGTTTGGAGACCCAGTACTTC.

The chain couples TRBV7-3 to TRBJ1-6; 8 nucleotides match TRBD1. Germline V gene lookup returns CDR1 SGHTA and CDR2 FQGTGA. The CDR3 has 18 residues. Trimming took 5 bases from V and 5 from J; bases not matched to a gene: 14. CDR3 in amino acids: CASSPARRQGRNNSPLHF. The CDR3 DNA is TGTGCCAGCAGCCCCGCCCGTAGACAGGGGAGGAATAATTCACCCCTCCACTTT.

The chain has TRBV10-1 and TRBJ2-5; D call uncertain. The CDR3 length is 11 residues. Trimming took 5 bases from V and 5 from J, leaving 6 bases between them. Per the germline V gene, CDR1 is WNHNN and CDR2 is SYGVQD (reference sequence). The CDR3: CASSRSETQYF. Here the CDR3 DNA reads TGCGCCAGCAGTAGGTCGGAGACCCAGTACTTC.

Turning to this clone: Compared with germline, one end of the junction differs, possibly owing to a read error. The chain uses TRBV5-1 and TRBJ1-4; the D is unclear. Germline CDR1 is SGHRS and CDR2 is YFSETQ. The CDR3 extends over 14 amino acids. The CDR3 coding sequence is TGCGCCAGCAACTTGGAGGCTAAAATACCGGAACTGTTTTTT. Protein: CASNLEAKIPELFF.

The CDR3 loop reads CASSPTGVDYNEQFF. As DNA, the CDR3 is TGTGCCAGCAGCCCGACAGGGGTTGATTACAATGAGCAGTTCTTC. The V call is TRBV7-9, the J call TRBJ2-1, with TRBD1 matching 8 bases. The V and J ends lost 5 bases and 4 bases, in that order; junction bases with no gene match: 7. Per the germline V gene, CDR1 is SEHNR and CDR2 is FQNEAQ (reference sequence). The CDR3 length is 15 residues.

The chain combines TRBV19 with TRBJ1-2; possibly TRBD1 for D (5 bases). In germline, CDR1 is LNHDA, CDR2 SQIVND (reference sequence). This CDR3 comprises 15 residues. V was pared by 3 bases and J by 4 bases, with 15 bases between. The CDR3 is CASSMVQDFTYGYTF. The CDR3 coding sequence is TGTGCCAGTAGTATGGTACAGGATTTTACCTATGGCTACACCTTC.

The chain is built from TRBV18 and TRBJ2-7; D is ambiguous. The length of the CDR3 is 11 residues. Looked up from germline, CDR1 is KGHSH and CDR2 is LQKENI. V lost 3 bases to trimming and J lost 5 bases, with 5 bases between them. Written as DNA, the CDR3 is TGTGCCAGCTCACCCGCGGACGAGCAGTACTTC. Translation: CASSPADEQYF.

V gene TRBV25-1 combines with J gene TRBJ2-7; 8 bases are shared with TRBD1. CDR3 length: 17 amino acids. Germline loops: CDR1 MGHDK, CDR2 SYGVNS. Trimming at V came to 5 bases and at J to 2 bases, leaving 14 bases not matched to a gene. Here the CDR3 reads CASSFTYRDRCPYEQYF. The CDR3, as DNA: TGTGCCAGCAGTTTTACATACCGGGACAGGTGTCCCTACGAGCAGTACTTC.

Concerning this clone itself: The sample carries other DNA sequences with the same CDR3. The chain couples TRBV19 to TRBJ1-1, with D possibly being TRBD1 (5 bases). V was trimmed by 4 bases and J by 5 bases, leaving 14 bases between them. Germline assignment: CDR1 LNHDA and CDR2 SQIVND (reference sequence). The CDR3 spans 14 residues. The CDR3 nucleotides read TGTGCCAGTAGTACCTCCGGGGCCGTGACTGAAGCTTTCTTT. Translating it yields CASSTSGAVTEAFF.

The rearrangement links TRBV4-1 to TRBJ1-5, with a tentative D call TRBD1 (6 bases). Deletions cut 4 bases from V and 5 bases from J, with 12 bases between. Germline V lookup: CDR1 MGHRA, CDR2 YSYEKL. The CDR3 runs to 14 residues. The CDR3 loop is CASSRTGPDQPQHF. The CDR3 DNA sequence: TGCGCCAGCAGCCGAACAGGGCCCGATCAGCCCCAGCATTTT.

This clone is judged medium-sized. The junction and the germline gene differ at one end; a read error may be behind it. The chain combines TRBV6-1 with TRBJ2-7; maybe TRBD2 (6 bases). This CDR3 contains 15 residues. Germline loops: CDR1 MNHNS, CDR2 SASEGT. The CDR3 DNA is TGTGCCAGCAGTGAAGAGATTAGCGGTTCGAACCAACGAGACTTC. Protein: CASSEEISGSNQRDF.

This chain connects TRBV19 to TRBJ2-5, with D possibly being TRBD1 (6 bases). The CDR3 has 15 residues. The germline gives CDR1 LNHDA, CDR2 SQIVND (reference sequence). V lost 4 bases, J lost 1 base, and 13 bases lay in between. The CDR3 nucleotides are TGTGCCAGTAGTACCAGGACAGAACCCCAAGAGACCCAGTACTTC. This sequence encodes CASSTRTEPQETQYF.

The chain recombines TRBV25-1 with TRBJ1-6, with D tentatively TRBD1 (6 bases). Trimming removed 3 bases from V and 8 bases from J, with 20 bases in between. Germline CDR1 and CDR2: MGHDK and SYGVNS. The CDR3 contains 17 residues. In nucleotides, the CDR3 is TGTGCCAGCAGTGAGAAAGACAGGACACTAGTTGATTCACCCCTCCACTTT. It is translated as CASSEKDRTLVDSPLHF.

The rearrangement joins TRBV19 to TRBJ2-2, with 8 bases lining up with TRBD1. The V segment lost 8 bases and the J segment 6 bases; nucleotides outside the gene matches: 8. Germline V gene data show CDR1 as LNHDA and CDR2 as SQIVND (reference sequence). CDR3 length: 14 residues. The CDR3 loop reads CASYLGQGAGELFF. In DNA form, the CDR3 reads TGTGCCAGTTATCTCGGACAGGGCGCCGGGGAGCTGTTTTTT.

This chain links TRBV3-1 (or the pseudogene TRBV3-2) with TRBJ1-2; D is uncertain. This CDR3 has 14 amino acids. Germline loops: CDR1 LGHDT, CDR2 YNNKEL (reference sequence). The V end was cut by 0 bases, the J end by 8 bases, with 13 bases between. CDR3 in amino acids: CASSQDVRGWGYTF. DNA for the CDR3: TGTGCCAGCAGCCAAGATGTCCGGGGTTGGGGCTACACCTTC.

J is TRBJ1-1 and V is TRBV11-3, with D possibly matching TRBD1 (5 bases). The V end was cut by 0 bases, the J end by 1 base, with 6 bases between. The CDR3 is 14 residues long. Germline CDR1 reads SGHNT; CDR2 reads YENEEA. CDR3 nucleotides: TGTGCCAGCAGCTTAGAGGGGACGAACACTGAAGCTTTCTTT. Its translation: CASSLEGTNTEAFF.

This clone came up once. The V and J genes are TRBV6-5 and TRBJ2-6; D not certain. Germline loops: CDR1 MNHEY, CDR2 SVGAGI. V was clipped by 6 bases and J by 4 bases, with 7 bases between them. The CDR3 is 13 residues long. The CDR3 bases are TGTGCCAGCAGCCGGGTGGGGGCCAACGTCCTGACTTTC. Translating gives CASSRVGANVLTF.

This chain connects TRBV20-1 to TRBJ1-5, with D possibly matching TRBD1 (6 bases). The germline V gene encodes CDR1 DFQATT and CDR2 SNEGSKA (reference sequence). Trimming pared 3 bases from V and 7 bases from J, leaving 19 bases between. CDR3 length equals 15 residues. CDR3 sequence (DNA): TGCAGTGCTAGTGGAGGGGCAGGGGCAGGGCAGCCCCAGCATTTT. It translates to CSASGGAGAGQPQHF.

CDR3 residues: CASSISQGSSEKLFF. CDR3 nucleotides: TGTGCCAGTAGTATATCACAGGGTTCGAGTGAAAAACTGTTTTTT. The chain is built from TRBV19 and TRBJ1-4, with D perhaps TRBD1 (6 bases). The CDR3 extends over 15 amino acids. V was trimmed by 2 bases and J by 7 bases, leaving 14 bases between them. Germline V gene data show CDR1 as LNHDA and CDR2 as SQIVND (reference sequence).

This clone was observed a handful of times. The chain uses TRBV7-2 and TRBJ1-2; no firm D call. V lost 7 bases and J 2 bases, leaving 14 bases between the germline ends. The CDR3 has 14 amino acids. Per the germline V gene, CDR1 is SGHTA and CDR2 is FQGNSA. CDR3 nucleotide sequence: TGTGCCAGCACCTCAGCGACGGGGAACTATGGCTACACCTTC. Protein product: CASTSATGNYGYTF.

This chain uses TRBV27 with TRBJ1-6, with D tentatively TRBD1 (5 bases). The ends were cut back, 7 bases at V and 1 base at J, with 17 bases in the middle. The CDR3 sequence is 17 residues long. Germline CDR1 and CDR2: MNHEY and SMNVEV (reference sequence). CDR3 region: CASTYRVTASYNSPLHF. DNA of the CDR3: TGTGCCAGCACCTACCGGGTGACAGCGTCCTATAATTCACCCCTCCACTTT.

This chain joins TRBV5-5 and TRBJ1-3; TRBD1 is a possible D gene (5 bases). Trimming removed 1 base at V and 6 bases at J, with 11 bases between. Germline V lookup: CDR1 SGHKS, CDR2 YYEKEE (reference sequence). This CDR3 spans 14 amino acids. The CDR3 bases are TGTGCCAGCAGCTTGTGGGGACTCGAAAACACCATATATTTT. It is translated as CASSLWGLENTIYF.

The CDR3 loop reads CASSPTSGRGYGYTF. CDR3 DNA sequence: TGTGCCAGTAGTCCGACCTCCGGGCGCGGCTATGGCTACACCTTC. This chain connects TRBV19 to TRBJ1-2; D not certain. CDR3 length: 15 residues. Trimming left V 5 bases short and J 4 bases short, with 17 bases between. Germline CDR1 LNHDA, CDR2 SQIVND (reference sequence).

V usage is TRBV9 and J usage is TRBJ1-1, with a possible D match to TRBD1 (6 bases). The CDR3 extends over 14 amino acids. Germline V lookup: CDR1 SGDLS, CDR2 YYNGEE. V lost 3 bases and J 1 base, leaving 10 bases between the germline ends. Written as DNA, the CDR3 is TGTGCCAGCAGCGGCAGGGGCCCGAACACTGAAGCTTTCTTT. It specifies CASSGRGPNTEAFF.

CDR3 protein: CAWTHSEKLFF. The CDR3 bases are TGTGCCTGGACCCATAGTGAAAAACTGTTTTTT. V usage is TRBV30 and J usage is TRBJ1-4, with D unresolved. The CDR3 spans 11 residues. V was pared by 4 bases and J by 7 bases, with 7 bases between. The germline V gene encodes CDR1 GTSNPN and CDR2 SVGIG (reference sequence). The whole variable domain, remainder taken from reference TRBV30 and TRBJ1-4, is SQTIHQWPATLVQPVGSPLSLECTVEGTSNPNLYWYRQAAGRGLQLLFYSVGIGQISSEVPQNLSASRPQDRQFILSSKKLLLSDSGFYLCAWTHSEKLFFGSGTQLSVL.

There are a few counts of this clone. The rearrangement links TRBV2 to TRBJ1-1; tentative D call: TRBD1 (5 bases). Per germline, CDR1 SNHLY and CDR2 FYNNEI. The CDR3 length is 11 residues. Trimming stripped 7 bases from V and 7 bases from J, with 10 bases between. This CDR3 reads CASNPGGEAFF. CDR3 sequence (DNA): TGTGCCAGCAACCCCGGGGGTGAAGCTTTCTTT.

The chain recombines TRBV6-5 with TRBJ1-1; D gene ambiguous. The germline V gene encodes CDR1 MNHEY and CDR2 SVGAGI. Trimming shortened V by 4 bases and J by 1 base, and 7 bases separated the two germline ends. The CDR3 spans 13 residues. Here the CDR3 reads CASSSRKNTEAFF. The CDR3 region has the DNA TGTGCCAGCAGTTCCAGAAAGAACACTGAAGCTTTCTTT.

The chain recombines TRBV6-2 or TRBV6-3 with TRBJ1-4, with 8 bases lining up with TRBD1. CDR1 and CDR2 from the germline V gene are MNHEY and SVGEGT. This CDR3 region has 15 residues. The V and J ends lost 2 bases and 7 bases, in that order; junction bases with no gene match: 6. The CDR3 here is CASSYDRGRGEKLFF. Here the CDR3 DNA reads TGTGCCAGCAGTTACGACAGGGGAAGAGGTGAAAAACTGTTTTTT.